These 28 T cell receptor beta chains share one sample of origin, sequenced in a study of preoperative IRX-2 immunotherapy in early breast cancer. Treatment here: preoperative locoregional IRX-2 cytokine immunotherapy. Method: immunoSEQ multiplex PCR; TCRdb's copy keeps in-frame clones and lacks some. Here the sample spans about 19,000 clones, roughly 80% being singletons. Sequenced here: lymph node tissue, sampled after IRX-2 immunotherapy. All receptors derive from a human donor with breast cancer.

The chain carries TRBV30 and TRBJ1-2, with 7 bases matching TRBD1. The length of the CDR3 is 13 residues. V lost 8 bases to trimming and J lost 8 bases; unmatched junction nucleotides: 14. The germline V gene encodes CDR1 GTSNPN and CDR2 SVGIG (reference sequence). The CDR3 loop is CATPDGGGAGYTF. In DNA, the CDR3 is TGTGCCACACCCGACGGAGGGGGCGCGGGCTACACCTTC.

The chain has TRBV11-3 and TRBJ1-5, with 7 bases that match TRBD1. The CDR3 consists of 15 residues. CDR1 SGHNT and CDR2 YENEEA come from the germline V gene. V was pared by 3 bases and J by 2 bases, with 4 bases of the junction left unmatched. For the CDR3, the DNA is TGTGCCAGCAGCTTGGGTGACAGGGGCAATCAGCCCCAGCATTTT. Its protein product is CASSLGDRGNQPQHF.

This clone has only a few counts. V usage is TRBV6-8 and J usage is TRBJ1-1; TRBD1 agrees at 8 bases. The CDR3 is 12 residues long. Germline trimming cut 6 bases from V and 4 bases from J; bases unmatched to any gene: 1. Per the germline V gene, CDR1 is MNHGY and CDR2 is SAAAGT. The CDR3 is CASSDRGTEAFF. The DNA for the CDR3 is TGTGCCAGCAGCGACAGGGGCACTGAAGCTTTCTTT.

The chain carries TRBV11-3 and TRBJ1-1; 7 nucleotides match TRBD1. V was pared by 0 bases and J by 5 bases, with 6 bases of the junction left unmatched. The CDR3 has 15 residues. Germline loops: CDR1 SGHNT, CDR2 YENEEA. CDR3 nucleotides: TGTGCCAGCAGCTTAGAGAGACAGGGCGTTACTGAAGCTTTCTTT. It is translated as CASSLERQGVTEAFF.

This chain links TRBV6-8 with TRBJ1-1, with a possible D match to TRBD1 (6 bases). V was trimmed by 4 bases and J by 0 bases, leaving 18 bases between them. In germline, CDR1 is MNHGY, CDR2 SAAAGT. This CDR3 has 17 amino acids. As DNA, the CDR3 is TGTGCCAGCAGTTCTGGACAGACGAATACCCTGAACACTGAAGCTTTCTTT. Amino acids: CASSSGQTNTLNTEAFF.

This clone was picked up a small number of times. V and J are TRBV6-8 and TRBJ1-2; D unclear. The length of the CDR3 is 14 residues. Germline V lookup: CDR1 MNHGY, CDR2 SAAAGT. Trimming cost V 5 bases and J 4 bases, with 14 bases left between them. The CDR3 here is CASSAAALAYGYTF. The DNA for the CDR3 is TGTGCCAGCAGTGCGGCAGCGTTAGCCTATGGCTACACCTTC.

The chain uses TRBV30 and TRBJ1-2; D unclear. The CDR3 is made up of 13 amino acids. Trimming cost V 4 bases and J 0 bases, with 9 bases left between them. Germline V CDR1 and CDR2: GTSNPN, SVGIG (reference sequence). The CDR3 nucleotides are TGTGCCTGGAACGACGGATCTAACTATGGCTACACCTTC. As protein: CAWNDGSNYGYTF.

V and J are TRBV22-1 and TRBJ2-5; the table's D call, TRBD1, has no DNA check behind it. TRBV22-1 is recorded as a pseudogene. The CDR3 is 16 residues long. The CDR3 here is CASSKLTGDQGETQYF. DNA for the CDR3: TGTGCCAGCAGTAAACTTACAGGGGACCAGGGGGAGACCCAGTACTTC.

The gene calls are TRBV19 and TRBJ1-1; D may be TRBD1 (5 bases). Trimming took 5 bases from V and 0 from J, leaving 13 bases between them. Looked up from germline, CDR1 is LNHDA and CDR2 is SQIVND (reference sequence). The CDR3 totals 15 residues. CDR3 in amino acids: CASSDRGVMNTEAFF. The CDR3 nucleotides read TGTGCCAGTAGTGATCGGGGCGTTATGAACACTGAAGCTTTCTTT.

The genes are TRBV28 and TRBJ1-1, with no clear D. Germline V gene lookup returns CDR1 MDHEN and CDR2 SYDVKM. V lost 2 bases, J lost 7 bases, and 8 bases lay in between. The CDR3 runs 12 residues. In DNA, the CDR3 is TGTGCCAGCAGTTTACGTCCCCTTGAAGCTTTCTTT. This sequence encodes CASSLRPLEAFF.

There are a few counts of this clone. The V gene is TRBV15, the J gene TRBJ2-6; 8 nucleotides line up with TRBD2. Germline CDR1 is LNHNV and CDR2 is YYDKDF (reference sequence). Trimming removed 0 bases from V and 3 bases from J; junction bases left unmatched: 10. This CDR3 is 19 amino acids long. The CDR3 DNA follows: TGTGCCACCAGCAGAGATCTCTTGGCGGGAGGCCGTGGGGCCAACGTCCTGACTTTC. It translates to CATSRDLLAGGRGANVLTF.

This clone was detected only once. The chain carries TRBV6-8 and TRBJ1-1; no clear D. Germline V CDR1 and CDR2: MNHGY, SAAAGT. The CDR3 spans 13 residues. V dropped 7 bases and J dropped 3 bases, with 12 bases sitting between them. The CDR3 region has the DNA TGTGCCAGCAAAAGGCAGTTCGACACTGAAGCTTTCTTT. Protein: CASKRQFDTEAFF.

The genes are TRBV11-3 and TRBJ1-6; D may be TRBD1 (6 bases). Germline CDR1 SGHNT, CDR2 YENEEA. The V end lost 3 bases, the J end lost 9 bases, and 15 bases lay between the germline ends. The CDR3 consists of 15 residues. CDR3 in amino acids: CASSFTGWTTSPLHF. For the CDR3, the DNA is TGTGCCAGCAGCTTCACAGGGTGGACTACTTCACCCCTCCACTTT.

V is TRBV23-1 and J is TRBJ2-1; D uncertain. TRBV23-1 is assigned to the ORF class and has an uncertain function. V was shortened by 6 bases and J by 1 base, with 13 bases between the two germline ends. The CDR3 sequence is 15 residues long. The CDR3 nucleotides read TGCGCCAGCAGCTTGGCCCCAGTTTCCTACAATGAGCAGTTCTTC. It yields the protein CASSLAPVSYNEQFF.

This clone showed up just once. This rearrangement joins TRBV6-4 to TRBJ2-1; TRBD2 is a possible D gene (5 bases). Looked up from germline, CDR1 is MRHNA and CDR2 is SNTAGT. The CDR3 extends over 11 amino acids. The V end was cut by 5 bases, the J end by 13 bases, with 12 bases between. The CDR3 coding sequence is TGTGCCAGCAGTTGGGAGCGTAACCAGTTCTTC. This translates into CASSWERNQFF.

V and J are TRBV10-3 and TRBJ2-5; D is ambiguous. Germline V gene lookup returns CDR1 ENHRY and CDR2 SYGVKD. This CDR3 contains 15 residues. Trimming removed 2 bases from V and 5 bases from J, with 15 bases in between. The CDR3, as DNA: TGTGCCATCAGTGAGCCGAAGGGTAGTGAGGAGACCCAGTACTTC. Its protein product is CAISEPKGSEETQYF.

This chain uses TRBV12-5 with TRBJ2-7; no clear D. Germline values: CDR1 LGHNT, CDR2 FRNRAP. The CDR3 extends over 12 amino acids. Written as DNA, the CDR3 is TGTGCCAGTAAGGGTAGTACCTACGAGCAGTACTTC. It encodes CASKGSTYEQYF. The variable domain in full, with the rest retrieved from reference TRBV12-5 and TRBJ2-7, is DARVTQTPRHKVTEMGQEVTMRCQPILGHNTVFWYRQTMMQGLELLAYFRNRAPLDDSGMPKDRFSAEMPDATLATLKIQPSEPRDSAVYFCASKGSTYEQYFGPGTRLTVT.

The rearrangement links TRBV10-3 to TRBJ2-7; the D gene is possibly TRBD1 (5 bases). Germline CDR1 reads ENHRY; CDR2 reads SYGVKD. V was trimmed by 2 bases and J by 2 bases, leaving 10 bases between them. The CDR3 is 14 residues long. CDR3 protein: CAISEQGYTYEQYF. DNA of the CDR3: TGTGCCATCAGTGAGCAGGGTTATACCTACGAGCAGTACTTC.

The rearrangement links TRBV10-3 to TRBJ1-4, with 7 bases that match TRBD1. The CDR3 spans 14 residues. CDR1 and CDR2 (germline): ENHRY, SYGVKD. The V segment lost 2 bases and the J segment 8 bases; nucleotides outside the gene matches: 5. DNA for the CDR3: TGTGCCATCAGTGAGCATAAACAGGGGGAAAAACTGTTTTTT. Protein sequence: CAISEHKQGEKLFF.

The CDR3 here is CASSPLGLAGANEQYF. The DNA for the CDR3 is TGTGCCAGCTCACCCCTGGGACTAGCGGGAGCCAACGAGCAGTACTTC. The rearrangement links TRBV18 to TRBJ2-7; 14 positions agree with TRBD2. The CDR3 covers 16 residues. The V gene's germline CDR1 is KGHSH and CDR2 LQKENI. J lost 5 bases, V lost 3 bases, and 6 bases had no gene match.

The chain is built from TRBV7-5 and TRBJ2-7; the listed D gene, TRBD1, was not tested against the DNA. TRBV7-5 is given as a pseudogene. The CDR3 sequence is 14 residues long. The CDR3 loop is CASSRTAGLYEQYF. CDR3 sequence (DNA): TGTGCCAGCAGCCGGACAGCCGGACTCTACGAGCAGTACTTC.

This chain links TRBV7-6 with TRBJ1-4, with a weak D call TRBD1 (5 bases). V was trimmed by 3 bases and J by 0 bases, leaving 5 bases between them. Germline V lookup: CDR1 SGHVS, CDR2 FNYEAQ. The CDR3 contains 14 residues. The DNA of the CDR3 is TGTGCCAGCAGCTTGGACACAACTAATGAAAAACTGTTTTTT. This sequence encodes CASSLDTTNEKLFF.

CDR3 protein: CASSASGGAVYGYTF. The CDR3, as DNA: TGTGCCAGCAGTGCCTCAGGGGGCGCGGTCTATGGCTACACCTTC. This chain uses TRBV28 with TRBJ1-2, with TRBD1 matching over 8 bases. The germline V gene has CDR1 MDHEN and CDR2 SYDVKM. This CDR3 is 15 amino acids long. J was trimmed by 4 bases and V by 5 bases; bases with no gene match: 9.

This chain connects TRBV7-1 to TRBJ1-5; 7 nucleotides agree with TRBD1. TRBV7-1 belongs to the ORF category, with a function that is uncertain. V was clipped by 4 bases and J by 1 base; unmatched bases: 7. The length of the CDR3 is 16 residues. CDR3 sequence (DNA): TGTGCCAGCAGCTTGGGAACAGGGGCCAGCAATCAGCCCCAGCATTTT. Residues: CASSLGTGASNQPQHF.

This chain links TRBV6-7 with TRBJ2-6; no definite D call. TRBV6-7 is flagged as an ORF with uncertain function. The V and J ends lost 7 bases and 0 bases respectively, with 10 bases between them. The CDR3 has 15 residues. CDR3 protein: CASNAGYSGANVLTF. For the CDR3, the DNA is TGTGCCAGCAACGCCGGCTACTCTGGGGCCAACGTCCTGACTTTC.

V gene TRBV6-8 combines with J gene TRBJ2-1; D tentatively reads TRBD1 or TRBD2 (5 bases each). Between the trimmed V and J ends, which lost 5 bases and 3 bases, there was a span of 17 bases. Germline CDR1 and CDR2: MNHGY and SAAAGT. The CDR3 length is 16 residues. CDR3 sequence: CASSRTGTAFYNEQFF. The CDR3 coding sequence is TGTGCCAGCAGTCGTACCGGGACCGCTTTCTACAATGAGCAGTTCTTC.

V and J are TRBV18 and TRBJ1-1; a weak D match, TRBD1 (6 bases). This CDR3 spans 13 amino acids. Germline-derived CDR1 and CDR2 are KGHSH and LQKENI. The V end was cut by 5 bases, the J end by 1 base, with 8 bases between. The CDR3 nucleotides are TGTGCCAGCTCAACGGGACAGAACACTGAAGCTTTCTTT. Translating it yields CASSTGQNTEAFF.

The V and J genes are TRBV18 and TRBJ2-3; no definite D call. CDR3 length: 13 residues. The V and J ends lost 6 bases and 2 bases respectively, with 9 bases between them. CDR1 is KGHSH, CDR2 LQKENI, per germline. The DNA for the CDR3 is TGTGCCAGCTCTTTTGATTTCACAGATACGCAGTATTTT. Translating it yields CASSFDFTDTQYF.